This TCR beta chain was recorded in a study of blood T cell repertoires in COVID-19 (dated by TCRdb to the early 2020s). Study-level background: Samples from collaborators originated in the United States, Italy and Spain and spanned both the acute and convalescent phases of COVID-19. Where HLA class I and class II types were available, the types were taken from metadata supplied by the sample provider, not from assay-based typing. The repertoires were released in a freely available public database intended as a resource for research on the immune response to SARS-CoV-2. Sample metadata almost always included a de-identified subject ID, COVID-19 status, age in years and sex. Samples were obtained from the ongoing ImmuneRACE study (first 160 participants) and from over 1,000 subjects provided by 6 global collaborators. The prospective study material was composed of cDNA or gDNA derived from T cells, B-cell-depleted T cells, or PBMCs. Deeply sampled blood TCRbeta repertoires from subjects exposed to, actively infected with, or recovered from COVID-19 were included in the dataset.

Collaborating institutions collected whole blood in K2EDTA tubes following their own protocols. For TCRbeta analysis, collaborators shipped samples in one of three forms: frozen whole blood, isolated PBMCs, or DNA extracted from either of those sample types. This clone was counted a few times. Its antigen is not yet known. No base quality values were provided; no much bigger clone lies one nucleotide off. Results and caveats for the whole study, not just this receptor: The amount of clinical and demographic metadata varied by source and participant and was provided uncurated.

The immunoSEQ Assay, a bias-controlled multiplex PCR, was used to amplify TCRbeta CDR3 regions from genomic DNA. On the authors' methods: The number of nucleated cells in each sample was estimated from the amplification of reference gene primers within the assay. To quantify the absolute abundance of each unique TCRbeta CDR3 rearrangement, sequence reads were collapsed and filtered. For each sample, productive Simpson clonality was calculated by taking the square root of Simpson's diversity index across productive rearrangements. TCRdb's version of the immuneACCESS table is confined to in-frame rearrangements and falls short of the full clone set. An unresolved V gene accounts for under half of the shortfall where checked; the remainder is of unknown origin. That table supplies the V and J calls and clone size; D and trimming were determined from the DNA. In all, the sample holds around 40,000 clones, and more than 80% of those were seen once. Jointly, the top ten make up approximately 8% of the sample.

After removal of 10 bases from V and 9 bases from J, the junction retains 12 bases not matched to a gene. The CDR3, cysteine through phenylalanine, is 13 amino acids long. The DNA shown is the 39-base CDR3, in frame from base 1. CDR1 and CDR2, looked up from the germline V gene (reference sequence), are LNHDA and SQIVND. The receptor was derived from a man aged 60 to 69 with active COVID-19. Here the chain combines TRBV19 and TRBJ1-5, with 7 bases matching TRBD1. The material sequenced was peripheral blood. DNA sequence: TGTGCCACCTCGTGGGACAGCTTGGTGCCCCAGCATTTT. It translates as CATSWDSLVPQHF.